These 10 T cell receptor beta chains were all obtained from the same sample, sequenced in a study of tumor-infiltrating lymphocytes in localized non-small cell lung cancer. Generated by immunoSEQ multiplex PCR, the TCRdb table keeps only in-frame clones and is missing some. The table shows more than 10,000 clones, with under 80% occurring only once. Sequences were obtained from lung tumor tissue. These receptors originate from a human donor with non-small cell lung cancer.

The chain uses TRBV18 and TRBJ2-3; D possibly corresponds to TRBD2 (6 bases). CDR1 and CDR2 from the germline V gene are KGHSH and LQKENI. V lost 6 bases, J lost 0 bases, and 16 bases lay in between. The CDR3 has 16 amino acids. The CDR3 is CASSSGAYVSTDTQYF. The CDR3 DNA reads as TGTGCCAGCTCCTCGGGAGCATACGTTAGCACAGATACGCAGTATTTT.

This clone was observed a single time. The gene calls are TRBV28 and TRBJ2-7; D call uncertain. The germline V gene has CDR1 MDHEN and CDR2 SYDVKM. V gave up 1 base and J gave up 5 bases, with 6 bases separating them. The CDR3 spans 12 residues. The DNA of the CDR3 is TGTGCCAGCAGTTTATTTGGAGACGAGCAGTACTTC. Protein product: CASSLFGDEQYF.

CDR3 residues: CSVTTGYRQPQHF. CDR3 nucleotide sequence: TGCAGCGTCACAACAGGGTACCGGCAGCCCCAGCATTTT. J is TRBJ1-5 and V is TRBV29-1, with a possible D match to TRBD1 (6 bases). This CDR3 comprises 13 residues. The germline V gene has CDR1 SQVTM and CDR2 ANQGSEA. Trimming cost V 6 bases and J 7 bases, with 16 bases left between them.

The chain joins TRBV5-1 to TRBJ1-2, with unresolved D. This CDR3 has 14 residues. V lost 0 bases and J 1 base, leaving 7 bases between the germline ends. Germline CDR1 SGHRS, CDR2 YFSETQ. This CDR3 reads CASSLVGFNYGYTF. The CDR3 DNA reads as TGCGCCAGCAGCTTGGTTGGATTTAACTATGGCTACACCTTC. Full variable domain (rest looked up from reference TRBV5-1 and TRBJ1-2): KAGVTQTPRYLIKTRGQQVTLSCSPISGHRSVSWYQQTPGQGLQFLFEYFSETQRNKGNFPGRFSGRQFSNSRSEMNVSTLELGDSALYLCASSLVGFNYGYTFGSGTRLTVV.

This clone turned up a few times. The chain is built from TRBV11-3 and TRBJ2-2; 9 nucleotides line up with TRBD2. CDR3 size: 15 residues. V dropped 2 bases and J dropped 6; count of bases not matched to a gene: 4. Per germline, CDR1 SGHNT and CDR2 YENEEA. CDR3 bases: TGTGCCAGCAGCTTAAGCGGGGGGCAGGCCGGGGAGCTGTTTTTT. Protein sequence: CASSLSGGQAGELFF.

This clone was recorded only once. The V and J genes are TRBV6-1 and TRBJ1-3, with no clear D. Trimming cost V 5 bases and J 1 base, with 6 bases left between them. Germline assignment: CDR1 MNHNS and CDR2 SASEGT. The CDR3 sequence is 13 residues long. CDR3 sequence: CASSSTSGNTIYF. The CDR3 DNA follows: TGTGCCAGCAGTTCGACTTCTGGAAACACCATATATTTT.

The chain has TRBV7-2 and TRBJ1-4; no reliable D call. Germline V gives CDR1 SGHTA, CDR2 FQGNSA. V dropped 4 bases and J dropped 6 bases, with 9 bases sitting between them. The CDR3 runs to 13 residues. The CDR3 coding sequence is TGTGCCAGCAGCTGGAGGCAGGATGAAAAACTGTTTTTT. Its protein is CASSWRQDEKLFF.

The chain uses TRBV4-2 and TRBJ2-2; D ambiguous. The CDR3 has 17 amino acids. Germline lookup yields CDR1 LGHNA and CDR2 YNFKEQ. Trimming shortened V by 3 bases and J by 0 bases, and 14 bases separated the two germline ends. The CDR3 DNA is TGTGCCAGCAGCCACCCTTCTACGACCCCGAACACCGGGGAGCTGTTTTTT. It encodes CASSHPSTTPNTGELFF.

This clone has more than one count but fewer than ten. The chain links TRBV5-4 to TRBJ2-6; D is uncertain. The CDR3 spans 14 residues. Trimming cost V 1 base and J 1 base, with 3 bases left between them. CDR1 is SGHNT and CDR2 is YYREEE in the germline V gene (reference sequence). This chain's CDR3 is CASSLPSGANVLTF. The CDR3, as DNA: TGTGCCAGCAGCTTGCCATCTGGGGCCAACGTCCTGACTTTC.

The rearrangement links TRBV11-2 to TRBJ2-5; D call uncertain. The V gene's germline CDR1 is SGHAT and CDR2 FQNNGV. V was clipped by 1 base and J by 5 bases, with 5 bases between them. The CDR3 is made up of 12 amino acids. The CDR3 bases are TGTGCCAGCAGCTTAGTAGTGGAGACCCAGTACTTC. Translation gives CASSLVVETQYF.